This T cell receptor (beta chain) was recorded in a study of blood T cell repertoires in COVID-19 (dated by TCRdb to about 2020). Regarding the research as a whole: Samples from collaborators originated in the United States, Italy and Spain and spanned both the acute and convalescent phases of COVID-19. The material from the prospective study consisted of cDNA or gDNA derived from T cells, B-cell-depleted T cells, or PBMCs. Subjects who had been exposed to COVID-19, were actively infected with it, or had recovered from it provided the deeply sampled blood TCRbeta repertoires that made up the dataset. The repertoires were made available in a free public database intended to serve as a resource for research on the immune response to SARS-CoV-2. Samples came from the ongoing ImmuneRACE study (first 160 participants) plus 1,254 subjects from 6 global collaborators. Nearly every sample came with metadata listing a de-identified subject ID, COVID-19 status, age in years and sex. Where available, HLA class I and class II types were obtained from metadata supplied by the sample provider rather than from assay-based typing. Points the paper makes about the study in general: Clinical and demographic metadata were provided uncurated, with the amount varying by source and participant.

A word on this clone: Its antigen is currently not known. Per-nucleotide qualities are absent, and no much larger clonotype sits a single base away.

Participants in the prospective study were aged roughly 18 to 100 years, lived in 24 United States geographic areas, and enrolled through a virtual design. To assign participants to cohorts, the prospective study relied on clinical history that participants themselves reported in a screening survey and a study questionnaire. ImmuneRACE Cohort 3 recovered participants were defined by two consecutive negative NP/OP PCR tests, healthcare professional clearance, or symptom resolution. In the prospective study, whole blood, serum and a nasopharyngeal or oropharyngeal swab were collected from each participant by mobile phlebotomists. Prospective study participants could optionally give additional blood draws and questionnaires over an approximately 2-month period. Prospective study blood samples were shipped either frozen or at room temperature before DNA extraction. The CDR3 starts with the cysteine, ends with the phenylalanine, and has 18 residues. Only the CDR3 region is kept as DNA, spanning 54 bases read in frame from base 1. Compared with germline, V lacks 1 base and J lacks 5 bases; bases without a gene match: 9. CDR1 and CDR2 are drawn from the germline V gene: MGHRA, YSYEKL.

TCRbeta CDR3 regions were amplified from genomic DNA by means of the immunoSEQ Assay, a bias-controlled multiplex PCR. Under the source paper's analysis protocol: The number of nucleated cells in each sample was estimated by amplification of reference gene primers within the assay. To quantify the absolute abundance of each unique TCRbeta CDR3 rearrangement, sequence reads were collapsed and filtered. For each sample, productive Simpson clonality was calculated by taking the square root of Simpson's diversity index across productive rearrangements. Imported from immuneACCESS, the table was reduced by TCRdb to in-frame sequences with V and J called. These copies leave out some clones; in studies compared against another copy, an unresolved V gene accounts for under half, and the cause of the remainder is not known. Clone size and the V and J calls come from that table; the DNA yielded D and trimming. The sample has around 310,000 clones on record, 85% to 90% of them singletons. Just under 9.5% of the sample is in the top ten clones.

The clonotype was recovered from a woman aged 30 to 39 who had recovered from COVID-19. The source material was PBMCs or T cells enriched from blood (not recorded which). The chain links TRBV4-1 with TRBJ2-6, and TRBD1 aligns with 9 junction nucleotides. The nucleotide sequence is given as TGCGCCAGCAGCCAAGGGGGGACAGGGTTTTTGAGGGCCAACGTCCTGACTTTC. This yields the protein CASSQGGTGFLRANVLTF.